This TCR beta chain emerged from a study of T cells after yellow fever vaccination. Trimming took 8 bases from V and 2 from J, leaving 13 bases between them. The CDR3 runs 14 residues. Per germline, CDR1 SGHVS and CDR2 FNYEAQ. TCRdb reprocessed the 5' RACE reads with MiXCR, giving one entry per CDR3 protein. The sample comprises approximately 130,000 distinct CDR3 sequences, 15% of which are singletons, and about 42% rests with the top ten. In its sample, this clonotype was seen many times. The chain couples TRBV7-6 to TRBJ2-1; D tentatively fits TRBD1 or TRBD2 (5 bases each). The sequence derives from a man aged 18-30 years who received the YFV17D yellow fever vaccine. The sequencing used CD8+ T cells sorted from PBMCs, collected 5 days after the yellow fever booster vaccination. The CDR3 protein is CASSMLGAYNEQFF. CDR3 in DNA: TGTGCCAGCTCAATGCTGGGGGCCTACAATGAGCAGTTCTTC.